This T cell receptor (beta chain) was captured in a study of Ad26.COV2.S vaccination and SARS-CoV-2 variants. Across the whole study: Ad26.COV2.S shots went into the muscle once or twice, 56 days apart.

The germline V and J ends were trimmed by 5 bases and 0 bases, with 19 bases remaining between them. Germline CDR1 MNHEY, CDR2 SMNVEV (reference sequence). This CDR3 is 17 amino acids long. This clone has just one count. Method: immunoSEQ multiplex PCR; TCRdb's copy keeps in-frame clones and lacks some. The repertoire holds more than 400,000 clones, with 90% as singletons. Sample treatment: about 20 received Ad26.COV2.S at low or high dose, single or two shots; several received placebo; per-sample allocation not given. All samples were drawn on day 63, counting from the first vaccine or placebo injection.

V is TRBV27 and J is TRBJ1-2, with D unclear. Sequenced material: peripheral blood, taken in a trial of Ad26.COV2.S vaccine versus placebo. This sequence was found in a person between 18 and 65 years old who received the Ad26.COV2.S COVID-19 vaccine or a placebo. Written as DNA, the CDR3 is TGTGCCAGCAGTCCCATTTTCCCCGGCCGCGCTAACTATGGCTACACCTTC. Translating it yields CASSPIFPGRANYGYTF.